Below are 11 T cell receptor beta chains sequenced from a single sample in a study of metastatic and nonmetastatic thyroid tumors. TCRdb re-called the PCR reads via MiXCR. There are several thousand clones in the sample; under 30% occur only once, and under 20% lies in the top ten. Nobody among the patients had been given any treatment before thyroid surgery. The sequenced material came from adjacent normal tissue. The receptors were gathered from a male donor with papillary thyroid cancer or a benign thyroid nodule (not recorded which). Some clones in this sample may be carry-over from other donors' samples.

In its sample, this clone ranks as medium-sized (0.01 to 0.1%). CDR3 sequence (DNA): TGTGCCAGCAGCTCCCAGCGACGGGGACTTGGGGCCAACGTCCTGACTTTC. It is translated as CASSSQRRGLGANVLTF. The chain recombines TRBV7-8 with TRBJ2-6; D may be TRBD2 (6 bases). With 4 bases removed from V and 3 bases from J, the gap between germline ends came to 16 bases. This CDR3 is 17 amino acids long. Germline-derived CDR1 and CDR2 are SGHVS and FQNEAQ.

The V and J genes are TRBV7-2 and TRBJ2-7, with 7 bases identical to TRBD2. This CDR3 is 13 amino acids long. Germline CDR1 SGHTA, CDR2 FQGNSA. The V gene end was trimmed by 0 bases and the J gene end by 4 bases; junction bases not matched to a gene: 0. CDR3 nucleotide sequence: TGTGCCAGCAGCTTAGCGGGGGGGTACGAGCAGTACTTC. Its translation: CASSLAGGYEQYF.

J is TRBJ2-7 and V is TRBV20-1; 15 bases line up with TRBD2. The CDR3 length is 15 residues. Trimming at V came to 3 bases and at J to 4 bases, leaving 4 bases not matched to a gene. Germline CDR1 is DFQATT and CDR2 is SNEGSKA (reference sequence). The CDR3 DNA sequence: TGCAGTGCTAGGGGGACTAGCGGGAGGTGGTACGAGCAGTACTTC. Encoded protein: CSARGTSGRWYEQYF.

This clone is labeled medium-sized. The chain has TRBV9 and TRBJ2-4; D unresolved. CDR3 size: 16 residues. V lost 0 bases to trimming and J lost 1 base, with 11 bases between them. Per germline, CDR1 SGDLS and CDR2 YYNGEE. CDR3 coding DNA: TGTGCCAGCAGCGTAGAACCTAACCCGGCCAAAAACATTCAGTACTTC. Its protein product is CASSVEPNPAKNIQYF.

This clone was observed at least ten times. V gene TRBV27 combines with J gene TRBJ2-1, with D possibly being TRBD1 or TRBD2 (6 bases each). Germline V lookup: CDR1 MNHEY, CDR2 SMNVEV (reference sequence). The CDR3 covers 15 residues. V dropped 5 bases and J dropped 7 bases, with 18 bases sitting between them. The CDR3 coding sequence is TGTGCCAGCAGTCCGCAACTACGAGGGGGGAATGAGCAGTTCTTC. Translating gives CASSPQLRGGNEQFF.

The V gene is TRBV4-2, the J gene TRBJ2-1; possible D gene TRBD2, 6 bases. Germline loops: CDR1 LGHNA, CDR2 YNFKEQ. V lost 4 bases to trimming and J lost 1 base, with 14 bases between them. The CDR3 is 16 residues long. CDR3 sequence reads: CASSRGETTSYNEQFF. CDR3 nucleotide sequence: TGTGCCAGCAGCCGGGGGGAGACGACTTCCTACAATGAGCAGTTCTTC.

This clone was observed many times. Just one base apart from a much larger clone, this may be a read error. The genes are TRBV7-9 and TRBJ2-3; tentatively, D is TRBD2 (6 bases). Between the trimmed V and J ends, which lost 7 bases and 6 bases, there was a span of 20 bases. The CDR3 has 15 amino acids. Germline-derived CDR1 and CDR2 are SEHNR and FQNEAQ (reference sequence). CDR3 sequence (DNA): TGTGCCAGCAACTCCCTCGGGGGACCCGCGGATACGCAGTATTTT. This translates into CASNSLGGPADTQYF. The full variable domain, rest sourced from reference TRBV7-9 and TRBJ2-3, is DTGVSQNPRHKITKRGQNVTFRCDPISEHNRLYWYRQTLGQGPEFLTYFQNEAQLEKSRLLSDRFSAERPKGSFSTLEIQRTEQGDSAMYLCASNSLGGPADTQYFGPGTRLTVL.

Points on this clone: This could be a read error, since a much larger clone is one nucleotide away. The chain links TRBV27 to TRBJ2-7; D may match TRBD1 or TRBD2 (6 bases each). CDR3 length: 15 amino acids. V was trimmed by 2 bases and J by 3 bases, leaving 14 bases between them. Germline CDR1 and CDR2: MNHEY and SMNVEV (reference sequence). Here the CDR3 reads CASSLGGTWGYEQYF. For the CDR3, the DNA is TGTGCCAGCAGTTTAGGCGGGACATGGGGCTACGAGCAGTACTTC.

Worth noting for this clone: Mismatch with germline at one junction end may stem from a read error. The genes are TRBV3-1 and TRBJ2-1; 8 nucleotides match TRBD2. The CDR3 is 19 amino acids. CDR1 and CDR2 (germline): LGHDT, YNNKEL (reference sequence). CDR3 region: CASSPYGAGVLVSYNEQFF. The CDR3 DNA follows: TGTGCCAGCAGCCCCTATGGAGCGGGAGTGCTCGTCTCCTACAACGAGCAGTTCTTC.

Judged by abundance, this clone is medium-sized. This rearrangement joins TRBV11-2 to TRBJ2-7; D is undetermined. The germline V and J ends were trimmed by 5 bases and 1 base, with 9 bases remaining between them. Germline CDR1 SGHAT, CDR2 FQNNGV. The CDR3 is made up of 13 amino acids. The CDR3 region is CASSPDGSYEQYF. In nucleotides, the CDR3 is TGTGCCAGCAGCCCGGACGGATCCTACGAGCAGTACTTC.

There are a few counts of this clone. V gene TRBV25-1 combines with J gene TRBJ2-2; 9 nucleotides agree with TRBD2. Germline V gene lookup returns CDR1 MGHDK and CDR2 SYGVNS. The V and J ends lost 3 bases and 6 bases, in that order; junction bases with no gene match: 8. CDR3 size: 16 residues. The CDR3 coding sequence is TGTGCCAGCAGTGATTCATGCGGGAGGGCAGCCGGGGAGCTGTTTTTT. Protein sequence: CASSDSCGRAAGELFF.